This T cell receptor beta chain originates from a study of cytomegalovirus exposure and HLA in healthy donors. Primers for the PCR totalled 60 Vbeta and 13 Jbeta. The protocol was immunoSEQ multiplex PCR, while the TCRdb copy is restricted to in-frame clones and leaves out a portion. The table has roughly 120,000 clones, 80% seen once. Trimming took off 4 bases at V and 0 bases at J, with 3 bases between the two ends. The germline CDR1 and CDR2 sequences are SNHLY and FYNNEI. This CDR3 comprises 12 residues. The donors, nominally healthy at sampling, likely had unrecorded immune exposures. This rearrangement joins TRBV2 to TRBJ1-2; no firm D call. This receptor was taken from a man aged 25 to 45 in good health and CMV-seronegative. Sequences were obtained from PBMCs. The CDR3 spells CASSVANYGYTF. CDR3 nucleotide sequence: TGTGCCAGCAGTGTAGCTAACTATGGCTACACCTTC. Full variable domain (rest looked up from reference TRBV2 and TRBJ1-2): EPEVTQTPSHQVTQMGQEVILRCVPISNHLYFYWYRQILGQKVEFLVSFYNNEISEKSEIFDDQFSVERPDGSNFTLKIRSTKLEDSAMYFCASSVANYGYTFGSGTRLTVV.